Below, one T cell receptor beta chain is given with its context. This sample is part of a study of blood T cell repertoires in COVID-19. Germline values: CDR1 ENHRY, CDR2 SYGVKD. Trimming took off 2 bases at V and 7 bases at J, with 8 bases between the two ends. The CDR3 has 13 amino acids. TCRdb's table, derived via immunoSEQ multiplex PCR, lists solely in-frame clones and lacks some. The repertoire holds approximately 76,000 clones, with over 75% as singletons. The receptor comes from a human donor in a cohort sampled during active COVID-19. V gene TRBV10-3 combines with J gene TRBJ2-2; tentative D call: TRBD1 (5 bases). Sequenced sample: peripheral blood. The CDR3 nucleotides read TGTGCCATCAGTGAGGACAGTTTCGGGGAGCTGTTTTTT. Amino acid sequence: CAISEDSFGELFF.